The 15 T cell receptor beta chains below come from one sample, sequenced in a study of blood T cell repertoires in COVID-19. TCRdb keeps only in-frame clones here, not all; method: immunoSEQ multiplex PCR. Of about 500,000 clones listed, approximately 90% are singletons. Sequenced: PBMCs or T cells enriched from blood (not recorded which). The receptors were sampled from a woman younger than 30 who had recovered from COVID-19.

V gene TRBV28 combines with J gene TRBJ1-2; D perhaps matches TRBD1 (6 bases). Per germline, CDR1 MDHEN and CDR2 SYDVKM. There are 18 residues in the CDR3. V was shortened by 4 bases and J by 0 bases, with 21 bases between the two germline ends. The CDR3 DNA is TGTGCCAGCAGTTCATTAACCGACAGGTTTGGGGCTAACTATGGCTACACCTTC. This translates into CASSSLTDRFGANYGYTF.

The genes are TRBV7-9 and TRBJ1-2; D gene ambiguous. Germline CDR1 SEHNR, CDR2 FQNEAQ (reference sequence). The CDR3 is made up of 14 amino acids. V was cut by 3 bases and J by 6 bases, with 14 bases left in between. CDR3 nucleotide sequence: TGTGCCAGCAGCTTCTTGGAGGATAGACATGGCTACACCTTC. Protein sequence: CASSFLEDRHGYTF. Full variable domain (remainder filled in from reference TRBV7-9 and TRBJ1-2): DTGVSQNPRHKITKRGQNVTFRCDPISEHNRLYWYRQTLGQGPEFLTYFQNEAQLEKSRLLSDRFSAERPKGSFSTLEIQRTEQGDSAMYLCASSFLEDRHGYTFGSGTRLTVV.

This rearrangement joins TRBV7-2 to TRBJ1-5; D ambiguous. V shed 5 bases and J shed 5 bases, with 16 bases lying between them. Germline V gene lookup returns CDR1 SGHTA and CDR2 FQGNSA. This CDR3 region has 15 residues. The CDR3 coding sequence is TGTGCCAGCAGCGGGGAGCCCCCGGGCGATCAGCCCCAGCATTTT. This translates into CASSGEPPGDQPQHF.

This chain uses TRBV9 with TRBJ2-1; 12 positions agree with TRBD2. After removal of 3 bases from V and 9 bases from J, the junction contained 4 bases not matched to a gene. Per the germline V gene, CDR1 is SGDLS and CDR2 is YYNGEE. CDR3 length equals 14 residues. The CDR3 is CASSGTSGVSEQFF. The CDR3 DNA sequence: TGTGCCAGCAGCGGGACTAGCGGGGTATCTGAGCAGTTCTTC.

This chain links TRBV27 with TRBJ1-1; 7 positions agree with TRBD1. The V gene's germline CDR1 is MNHEY and CDR2 SMNVEV (reference sequence). CDR3 size: 14 residues. Trimming cost V 5 bases and J 11 bases; bases outside gene matches: 14. This chain's CDR3 is CASSPPGQLLEAFF. The CDR3 DNA follows: TGTGCCAGCAGTCCTCCGGGACAGCTCCTCGAGGCTTTCTTT.

The chain has TRBV19 and TRBJ1-2, with TRBD1 as a possible D gene (5 bases). Trimming removed 7 bases from V and 4 bases from J, with 28 bases in between. The CDR3 length is 18 residues. CDR1 is LNHDA, CDR2 SQIVND, per germline (reference sequence). The CDR3 region has the DNA TGTGCCAGTACAAGTCGTTTGACAGATGAAATACCTCCCTATGGCTACACCTTC. Amino acids: CASTSRLTDEIPPYGYTF.

The V gene is TRBV30, the J gene TRBJ2-1; TRBD1 is a possible D gene (5 bases). The ends were cut back, 3 bases at V and 5 bases at J, with 11 bases in the middle. CDR1 is GTSNPN, CDR2 SVGIG, per germline (reference sequence). This CDR3 region has 13 residues. In DNA form, the CDR3 reads TGTGCCTGGAGAGGTGGGGCGGACAATGAGCAGTTCTTC. The encoded protein is CAWRGGADNEQFF.

A note on this clone: The sample has other DNA sequences that encode this CDR3 too. The CDR3 DNA reads as TGTGCCAGCAGCCAAGGAGGGAACTATGGCTACACCTTC. Translating gives CASSQGGNYGYTF. The chain has TRBV3-1 (or the pseudogene TRBV3-2) and TRBJ1-2, with D hard to call. In germline, CDR1 is LGHDT, CDR2 YNNKEL (reference sequence). The CDR3 spans 13 residues. The V gene lost 1 base and the J gene lost 2 bases, with 5 bases spanning the gap.

The chain carries TRBV28 and TRBJ1-3; no definite D call. The germline gives CDR1 MDHEN, CDR2 SYDVKM. V lost 7 bases, J lost 4 bases, and 8 bases lay in between. The CDR3 has 12 residues. CDR3 sequence reads: CASTPGGNTIYF. DNA of the CDR3: TGTGCCAGCACTCCCGGGGGAAACACCATATATTTT.

V usage is TRBV23-1 and J usage is TRBJ1-1; 8 bases are shared with TRBD1. Being an ORF, TRBV23-1 has a function that is uncertain. The CDR3 is made up of 17 amino acids. Trimming removed 4 bases from V and 5 bases from J; junction bases left unmatched: 15. Here the CDR3 DNA reads TGCGCCAGCAGTCTCCCACCGCCGGACAGGGTGTGGACTGAAGCTTTCTTT. This codes for CASSLPPPDRVWTEAFF.

This chain joins TRBV4-1 and TRBJ2-1, with TRBD1 matching 7 bases. CDR1 MGHRA and CDR2 YSYEKL come from the germline V gene. Trimming took 8 bases from V and 3 from J; bases not matched to a gene: 10. The CDR3 runs 15 residues. The CDR3: CASGPGTVYYNEQFF. CDR3 DNA sequence: TGCGCCAGCGGACCCGGGACAGTTTACTACAATGAGCAGTTCTTC.

V is TRBV24-1 and J is TRBJ1-2; unclear D gene. Trimming shortened V by 4 bases and J by 8 bases, and 16 bases separated the two germline ends. Germline loops: CDR1 KGHDR, CDR2 SFDVKD. The length of the CDR3 is 14 residues. The CDR3 protein is CATSDLPEGGGYTF. The DNA of the CDR3 is TGTGCCACCAGTGACCTTCCTGAGGGAGGAGGCTACACCTTC.

The chain has TRBV7-2 and TRBJ1-5; no firm D call. This CDR3 is built from 15 residues. V lost 1 base, J lost 0 bases, and 7 bases lay in between. The germline gives CDR1 SGHTA, CDR2 FQGNSA. CDR3 protein: CASSLGQASNQPQHF. In nucleotides, the CDR3 is TGTGCCAGCAGCTTAGGGCAGGCTAGCAATCAGCCCCAGCATTTT.

The chain recombines TRBV5-5 with TRBJ2-7, with a weak D call TRBD2 (7 bases). This CDR3 has 15 amino acids. The germline V and J ends were trimmed by 4 bases and 7 bases, with 21 bases remaining between them. Germline-derived CDR1 and CDR2 are SGHKS and YYEKEE (reference sequence). The CDR3 spells CASSTSGDGRGEQYF. The CDR3 coding sequence is TGTGCCAGCAGCACCTCAGGGGACGGGCGGGGGGAGCAGTACTTC.

V usage is TRBV6-5 and J usage is TRBJ1-2; D is unclear. CDR1 is MNHEY, CDR2 SVGAGI, per germline. V lost 5 bases and J 8 bases, leaving 12 bases between the germline ends. This CDR3 contains 12 residues. The CDR3 coding sequence is TGTGCCAGCAGTCCCGGGGAAGGCGGCTACACCTTC. Translated: CASSPGEGGYTF.